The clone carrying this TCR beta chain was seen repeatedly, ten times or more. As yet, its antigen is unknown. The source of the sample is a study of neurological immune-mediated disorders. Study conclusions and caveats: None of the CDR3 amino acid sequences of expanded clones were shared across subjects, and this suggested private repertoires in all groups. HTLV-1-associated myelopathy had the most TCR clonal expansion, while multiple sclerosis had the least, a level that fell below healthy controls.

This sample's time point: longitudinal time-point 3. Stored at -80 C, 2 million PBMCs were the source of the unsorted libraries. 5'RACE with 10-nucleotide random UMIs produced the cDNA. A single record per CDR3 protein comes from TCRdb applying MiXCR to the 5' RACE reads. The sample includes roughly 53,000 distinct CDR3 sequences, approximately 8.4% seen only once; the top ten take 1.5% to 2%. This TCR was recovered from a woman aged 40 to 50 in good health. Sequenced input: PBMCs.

CDR3 coding DNA: TGCGCCAGCAGCTTACAGACAGGGATCGACAATGAGCAGTTCTTC. It yields the protein CASSLQTGIDNEQFF. This rearrangement joins TRBV5-1 to TRBJ2-1; 7 positions match TRBD1. Trimming cost V 2 bases and J 5 bases; bases outside gene matches: 7. The CDR3 sequence is 15 residues long. CDR1 and CDR2 from the germline V gene are SGHRS and YFSETQ.